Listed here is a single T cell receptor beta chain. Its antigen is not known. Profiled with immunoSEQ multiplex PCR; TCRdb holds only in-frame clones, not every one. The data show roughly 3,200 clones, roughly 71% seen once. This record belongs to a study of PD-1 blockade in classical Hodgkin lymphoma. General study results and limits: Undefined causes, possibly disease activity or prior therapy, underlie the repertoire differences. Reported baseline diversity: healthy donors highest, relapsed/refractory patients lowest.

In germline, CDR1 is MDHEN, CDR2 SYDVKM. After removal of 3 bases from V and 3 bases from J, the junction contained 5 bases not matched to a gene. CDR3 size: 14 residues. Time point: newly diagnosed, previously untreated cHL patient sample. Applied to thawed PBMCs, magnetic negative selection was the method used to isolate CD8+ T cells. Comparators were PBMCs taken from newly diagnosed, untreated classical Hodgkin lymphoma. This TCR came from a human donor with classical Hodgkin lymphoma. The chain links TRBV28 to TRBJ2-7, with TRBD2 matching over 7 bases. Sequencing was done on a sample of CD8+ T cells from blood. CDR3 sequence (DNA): TGTGCCAGCAGTTTTGGCGGGAGTGGCTACGAGCAGTACTTC. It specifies CASSFGGSGYEQYF. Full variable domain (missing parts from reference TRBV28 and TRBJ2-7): DVKVTQSSRYLVKRTGEKVFLECVQDMDHENMFWYRQDPGLGLRLIYFSYDVKMKEKGDIPEGYSVSREKKERFSLILESASTNQTSMYLCASSFGGSGYEQYFGPGTRLTVT.